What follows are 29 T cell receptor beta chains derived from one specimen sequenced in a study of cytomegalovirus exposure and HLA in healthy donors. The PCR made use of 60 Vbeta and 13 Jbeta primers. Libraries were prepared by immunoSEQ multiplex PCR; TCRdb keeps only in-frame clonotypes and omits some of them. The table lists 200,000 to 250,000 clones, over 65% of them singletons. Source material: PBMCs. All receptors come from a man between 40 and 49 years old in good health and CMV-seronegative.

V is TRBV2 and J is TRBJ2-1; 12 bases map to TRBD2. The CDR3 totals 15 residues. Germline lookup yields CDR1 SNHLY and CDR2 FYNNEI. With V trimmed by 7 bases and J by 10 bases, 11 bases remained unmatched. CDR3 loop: CASTAGGLAGEEQFF. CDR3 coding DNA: TGTGCCAGCACTGCGGGGGGACTAGCGGGTGAAGAGCAGTTCTTC. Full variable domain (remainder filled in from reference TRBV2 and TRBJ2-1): EPEVTQTPSHQVTQMGQEVILRCVPISNHLYFYWYRQILGQKVEFLVSFYNNEISEKSEIFDDQFSVERPDGSNFTLKIRSTKLEDSAMYFCASTAGGLAGEEQFFGPGTRLTVL.

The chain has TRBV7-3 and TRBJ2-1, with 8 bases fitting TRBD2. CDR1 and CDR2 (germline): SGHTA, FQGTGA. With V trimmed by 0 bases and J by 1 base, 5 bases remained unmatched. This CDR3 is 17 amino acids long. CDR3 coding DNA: TGTGCCAGCAGCTTAACTAGGGCTAGCGGGTCCTACAATGAGCAGTTCTTC. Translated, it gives CASSLTRASGSYNEQFF. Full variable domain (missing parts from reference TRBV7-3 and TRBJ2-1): GAGVSQTPSNKVTEKGKYVELRCDPISGHTALYWYRQSLGQGPEFLIYFQGTGAADDSGLPNDRFFAVRPEGSVSTLKIQRTERGDSAVYLCASSLTRASGSYNEQFFGPGTRLTVL.

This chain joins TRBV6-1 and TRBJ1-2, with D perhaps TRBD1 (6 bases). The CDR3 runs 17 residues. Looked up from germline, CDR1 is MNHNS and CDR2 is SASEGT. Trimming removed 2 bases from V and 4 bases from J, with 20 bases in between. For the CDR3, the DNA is TGTGCCAGCAGTGAAAAGGTTGGGGGGGCGAGGTCCTATGGCTACACCTTC. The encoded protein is CASSEKVGGARSYGYTF.

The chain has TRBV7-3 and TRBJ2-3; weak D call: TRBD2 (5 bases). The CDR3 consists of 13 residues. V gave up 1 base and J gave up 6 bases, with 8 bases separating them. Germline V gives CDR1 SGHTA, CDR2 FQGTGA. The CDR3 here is CASSLSREDTQYF. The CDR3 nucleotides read TGTGCCAGCAGCTTAAGTAGGGAGGATACGCAGTATTTT. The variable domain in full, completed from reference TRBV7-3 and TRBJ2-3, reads GAGVSQTPSNKVTEKGKYVELRCDPISGHTALYWYRQSLGQGPEFLIYFQGTGAADDSGLPNDRFFAVRPEGSVSTLKIQRTERGDSAVYLCASSLSREDTQYFGPGTRLTVL.

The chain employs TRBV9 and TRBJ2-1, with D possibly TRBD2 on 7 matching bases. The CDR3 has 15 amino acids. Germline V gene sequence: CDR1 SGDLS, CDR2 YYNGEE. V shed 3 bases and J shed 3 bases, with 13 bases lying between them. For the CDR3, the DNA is TGTGCCAGCAGCGGCGGGGGCCCGAACTACAATGAGCAGTTCTTC. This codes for CASSGGGPNYNEQFF.

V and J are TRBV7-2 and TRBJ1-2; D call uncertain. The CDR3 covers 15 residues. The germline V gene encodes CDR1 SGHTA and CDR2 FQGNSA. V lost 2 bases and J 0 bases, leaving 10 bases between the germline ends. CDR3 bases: TGTGCCAGCAGCTTAACAGCATGGACTAACTATGGCTACACCTTC. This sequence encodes CASSLTAWTNYGYTF.

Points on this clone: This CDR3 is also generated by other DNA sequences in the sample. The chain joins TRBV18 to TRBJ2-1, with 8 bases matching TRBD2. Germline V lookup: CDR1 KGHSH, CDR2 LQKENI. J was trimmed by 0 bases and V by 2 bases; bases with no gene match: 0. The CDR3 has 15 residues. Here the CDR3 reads CASSPSGSSYNEQFF. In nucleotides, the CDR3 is TGTGCCAGCTCACCAAGCGGGAGCTCCTACAATGAGCAGTTCTTC.

CDR3 amino acids: CASSPVGQIGAGDTYEQYF. The DNA for the CDR3 is TGTGCCAGCAGTCCGGTGGGACAGATCGGAGCGGGGGATACCTACGAGCAGTACTTC. The genes are TRBV27 and TRBJ2-7; D is perhaps TRBD2 (8 bases). Germline CDR1 is MNHEY and CDR2 is SMNVEV (reference sequence). The CDR3 totals 19 residues. V was shortened by 5 bases and J by 2 bases, with 28 bases between the two germline ends.

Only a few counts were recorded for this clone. As DNA, the CDR3 is TGCGCCAGCAGCTTGCCTAGCGGGAAAGCAAGGGGTAACAATGAGCAGTTCTTC. This translates into CASSLPSGKARGNNEQFF. The gene calls are TRBV5-1 and TRBJ2-1; 9 nucleotides match TRBD2. CDR3 size: 18 residues. The V gene's germline CDR1 is SGHRS and CDR2 YFSETQ. The J segment lost 5 bases and the V segment lost 1 base, leaving 13 bases of the junction unmatched.

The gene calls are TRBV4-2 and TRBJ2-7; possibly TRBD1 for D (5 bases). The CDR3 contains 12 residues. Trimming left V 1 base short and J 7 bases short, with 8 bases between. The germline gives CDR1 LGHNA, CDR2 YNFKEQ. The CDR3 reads CASSQVNREQYF. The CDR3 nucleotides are TGTGCCAGCAGCCAAGTTAACAGGGAGCAGTACTTC.

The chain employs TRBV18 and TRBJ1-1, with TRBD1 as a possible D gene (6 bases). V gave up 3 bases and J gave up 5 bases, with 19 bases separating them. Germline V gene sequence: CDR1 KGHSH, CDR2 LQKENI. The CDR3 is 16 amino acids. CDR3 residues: CASSPPAGRGRTEAFF. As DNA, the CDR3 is TGTGCCAGCTCACCCCCAGCTGGCAGGGGAAGAACTGAAGCTTTCTTT.

Here the CDR3 reads CASSLRTGGVGVDEKLFF. Here the CDR3 DNA reads TGTGCCAGCAGCTTGAGAACAGGGGGGGTTGGGGTCGATGAAAAACTGTTTTTT. This sequence joins TRBV5-4 and TRBJ1-4, with 8 bases lining up with TRBD1. The CDR3 sequence is 18 residues long. Germline trimming cut 1 base from V and 6 bases from J; bases unmatched to any gene: 14. The germline V gene encodes CDR1 SGHNT and CDR2 YYREEE (reference sequence).

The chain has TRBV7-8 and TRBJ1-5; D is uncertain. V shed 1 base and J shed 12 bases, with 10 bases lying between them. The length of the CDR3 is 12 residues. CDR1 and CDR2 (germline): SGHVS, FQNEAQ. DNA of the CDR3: TGTGCCAGCAGCTTAGGAGGTGAACACCAGCATTTT. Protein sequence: CASSLGGEHQHF.

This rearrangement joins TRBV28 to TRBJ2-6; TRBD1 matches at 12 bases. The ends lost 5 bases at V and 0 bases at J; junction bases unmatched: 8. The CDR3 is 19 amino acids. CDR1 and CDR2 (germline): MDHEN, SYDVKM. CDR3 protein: CASSPPGTGGLSGANVLTF. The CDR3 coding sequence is TGTGCCAGCAGTCCCCCCGGGACAGGGGGCCTCTCTGGGGCCAACGTCCTGACTTTC.

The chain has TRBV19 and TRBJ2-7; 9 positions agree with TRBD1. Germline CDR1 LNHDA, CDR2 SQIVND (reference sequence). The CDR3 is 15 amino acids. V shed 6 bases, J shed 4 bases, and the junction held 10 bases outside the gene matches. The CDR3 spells CASSRGPDRGYEQYF. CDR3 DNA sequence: TGTGCCAGTAGCCGCGGTCCCGACAGGGGGTACGAGCAGTACTTC.

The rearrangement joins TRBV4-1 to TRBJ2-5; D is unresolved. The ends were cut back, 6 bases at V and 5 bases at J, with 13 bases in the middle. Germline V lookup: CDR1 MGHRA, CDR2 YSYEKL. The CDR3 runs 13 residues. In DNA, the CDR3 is TGCGCCAGCAGTCAGTGGTTGTTGGAGACCCAGTACTTC. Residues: CASSQWLLETQYF.

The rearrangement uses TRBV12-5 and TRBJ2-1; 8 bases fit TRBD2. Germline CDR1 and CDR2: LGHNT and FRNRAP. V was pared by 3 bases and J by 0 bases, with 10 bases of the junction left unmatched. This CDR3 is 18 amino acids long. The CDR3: CASGFVTSERTSYNEQFF. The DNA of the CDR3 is TGTGCTAGTGGTTTCGTGACTAGCGAGAGAACCTCCTACAATGAGCAGTTCTTC.

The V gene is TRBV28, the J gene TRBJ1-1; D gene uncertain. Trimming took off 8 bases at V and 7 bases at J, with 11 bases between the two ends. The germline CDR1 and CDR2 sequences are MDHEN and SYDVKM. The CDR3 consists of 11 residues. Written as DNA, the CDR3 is TGTGCCAGCTGCGGCTCAGTTGAAGCTTTCTTT. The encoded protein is CASCGSVEAFF.

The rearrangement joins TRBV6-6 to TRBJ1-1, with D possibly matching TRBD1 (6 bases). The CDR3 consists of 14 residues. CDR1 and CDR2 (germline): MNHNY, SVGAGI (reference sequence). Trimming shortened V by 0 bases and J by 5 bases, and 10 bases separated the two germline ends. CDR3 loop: CASSYSGTSTEAFF. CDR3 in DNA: TGTGCCAGCAGTTACTCTGGGACATCAACTGAAGCTTTCTTT.

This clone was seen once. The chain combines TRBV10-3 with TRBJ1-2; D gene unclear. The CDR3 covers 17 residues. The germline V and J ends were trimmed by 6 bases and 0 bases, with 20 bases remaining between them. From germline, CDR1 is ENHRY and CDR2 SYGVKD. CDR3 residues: CAISPFRGSPPNYGYTF. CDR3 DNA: TGTGCCATCAGCCCCTTTCGTGGTAGCCCTCCTAACTATGGCTACACCTTC.

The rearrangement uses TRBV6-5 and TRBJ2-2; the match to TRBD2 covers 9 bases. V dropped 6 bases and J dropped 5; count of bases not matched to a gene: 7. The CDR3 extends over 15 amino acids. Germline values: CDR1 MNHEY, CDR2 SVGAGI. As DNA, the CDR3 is TGTGCCAGCAGCAAAAGCGGGGGGCCTACCGGGGAGCTGTTTTTT. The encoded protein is CASSKSGGPTGELFF.

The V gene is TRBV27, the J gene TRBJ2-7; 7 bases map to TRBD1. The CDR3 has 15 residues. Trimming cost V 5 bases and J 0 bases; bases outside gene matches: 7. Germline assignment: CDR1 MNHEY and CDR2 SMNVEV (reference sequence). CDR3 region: CASSPGQSPSYEQYF. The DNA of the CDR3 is TGTGCCAGCAGTCCGGGACAGTCACCCTCCTACGAGCAGTACTTC.

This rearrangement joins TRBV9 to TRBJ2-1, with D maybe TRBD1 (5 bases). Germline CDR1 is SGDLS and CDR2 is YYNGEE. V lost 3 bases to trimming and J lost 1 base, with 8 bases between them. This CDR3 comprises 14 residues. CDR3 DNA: TGTGCCAGCAGCGAGACAGATTCCTACAATGAGCAGTTCTTC. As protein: CASSETDSYNEQFF. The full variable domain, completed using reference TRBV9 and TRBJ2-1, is DSGVTQTPKHLITATGQRVTLRCSPRSGDLSVYWYQQSLDQGLQFLIQYYNGEERAKGNILERFSAQQFPDLHSELNLSSLELGDSALYFCASSETDSYNEQFFGPGTRLTVL.

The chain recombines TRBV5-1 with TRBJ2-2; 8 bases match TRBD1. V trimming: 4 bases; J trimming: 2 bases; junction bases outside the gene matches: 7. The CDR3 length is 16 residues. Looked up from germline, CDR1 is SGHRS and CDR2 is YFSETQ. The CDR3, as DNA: TGCGCCAGCAGCAGCGACAGGGGTGCAAACACCGGGGAGCTGTTTTTT. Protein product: CASSSDRGANTGELFF.

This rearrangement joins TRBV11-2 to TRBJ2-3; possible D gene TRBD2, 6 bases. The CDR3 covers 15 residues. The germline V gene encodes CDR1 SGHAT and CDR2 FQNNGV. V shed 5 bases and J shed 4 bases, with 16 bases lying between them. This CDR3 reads CASSTGVARADTQYF. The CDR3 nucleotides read TGTGCCAGCAGCACGGGGGTGGCTAGGGCAGATACGCAGTATTTT.

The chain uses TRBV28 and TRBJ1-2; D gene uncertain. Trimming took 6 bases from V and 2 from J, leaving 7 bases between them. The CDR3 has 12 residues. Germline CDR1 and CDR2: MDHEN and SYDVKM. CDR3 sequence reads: CASRPENYGYTF. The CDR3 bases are TGTGCCAGCAGACCGGAGAACTATGGCTACACCTTC.

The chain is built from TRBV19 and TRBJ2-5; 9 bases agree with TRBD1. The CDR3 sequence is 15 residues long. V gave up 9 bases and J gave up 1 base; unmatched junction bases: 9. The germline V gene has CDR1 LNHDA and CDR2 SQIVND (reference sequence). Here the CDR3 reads CASTDRGSAQETQYF. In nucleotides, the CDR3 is TGTGCCAGCACCGACAGGGGGTCCGCCCAAGAGACCCAGTACTTC.

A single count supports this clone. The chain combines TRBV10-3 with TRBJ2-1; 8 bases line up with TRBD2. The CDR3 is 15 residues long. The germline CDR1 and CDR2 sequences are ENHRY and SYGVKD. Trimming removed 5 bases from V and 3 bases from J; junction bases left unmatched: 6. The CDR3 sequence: CAISRTSSFYNEQFF. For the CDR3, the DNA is TGTGCCATCAGTAGGACTAGCAGCTTCTACAATGAGCAGTTCTTC.

DNA of the CDR3: TGTGCCAGCTCTAGGACAGCCTCCTACAATGAGCAGTTCTTC. Residues: CASSRTASYNEQFF. The chain links TRBV2 to TRBJ2-1; D is possibly TRBD1 (6 bases). V lost 8 bases, J lost 0 bases, and 11 bases lay in between. CDR1 is SNHLY and CDR2 is FYNNEI in the germline V gene. The CDR3 covers 14 residues.